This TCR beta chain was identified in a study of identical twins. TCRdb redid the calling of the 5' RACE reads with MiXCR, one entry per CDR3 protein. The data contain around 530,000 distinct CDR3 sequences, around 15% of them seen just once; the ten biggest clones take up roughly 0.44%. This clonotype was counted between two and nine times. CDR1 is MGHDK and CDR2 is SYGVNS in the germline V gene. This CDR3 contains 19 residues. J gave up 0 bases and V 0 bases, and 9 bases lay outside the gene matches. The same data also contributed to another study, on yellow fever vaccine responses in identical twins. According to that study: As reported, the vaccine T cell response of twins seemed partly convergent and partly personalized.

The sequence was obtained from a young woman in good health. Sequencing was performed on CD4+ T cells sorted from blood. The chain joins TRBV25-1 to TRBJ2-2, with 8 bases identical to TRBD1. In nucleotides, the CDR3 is TGTGCCAGCAGTGAATATGGAGCCAGGGGGCTCGCGAACACCGGGGAGCTGTTTTTT. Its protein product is CASSEYGARGLANTGELFF.